The clone carrying this TCR beta chain was recorded many times. Its matching antigen is unknown. This sample stems from a study of prognosis after radiotherapy for stage I lung cancer. About the research overall: Individuals with stage I non-small cell lung cancer joined the cohort between April 2018 and January 2019. Patients received stereotactic body radiotherapy alone, with no concurrent therapy.

The patients, a group without prior chemotherapy, radiotherapy or other malignancies, were all node-negative on CT and PET/CT. Trimming took 2 bases from V and 3 from J, leaving 13 bases between them. The germline V gene has CDR1 MNHNS and CDR2 SASEGT. The CDR3 has 15 amino acids. General study results and limits: The tumor specificity of expanded TCR clones remained undetermined.

TCR beta CDR3 amplification from genomic DNA was performed by two-round multiplex PCR. First-round PCR used primers specific to each TRBV and TRBJ gene. Via MiXCR, TCRdb re-called the multiplex PCR reads, giving one row per CDR3 protein. The table has about 59,000 distinct CDR3 sequences, about 30% seen once. This clonotype was sampled from a donor of 50 years or more with non-small cell lung cancer. The V and J genes are TRBV6-1 and TRBJ1-1; D perhaps matches TRBD1 (6 bases). The source was PBMCs, collected before or after stereotactic body radiation therapy (not recorded which). The chain's CDR3 is CASSELGQTYTEAFF. The CDR3 region has the DNA TGTGCCAGCAGTGAATTAGGACAGACATACACTGAAGCTTTCTTT.